This TCR beta chain was sequenced for a study of identical twins. Study findings and constraints: Cord blood beta clonotypes present at high abundance carried fewer insertions; no such pattern appeared in memory repertoires.

One entry per CDR3 protein results from TCRdb running MiXCR on the 5' RACE reads. The sample has approximately 890,000 distinct CDR3 sequences, about 12% seen once; the top ten hold 1.5% to 2%. This clonotype appeared many times. The antigen is unknown. V lost 11 bases and J lost 2; bases outside the gene matches: 6. The CDR3 is 12 amino acids. Germline V gives CDR1 MDHEN, CDR2 SYDVKM. These same records also appear under a second study, on yellow fever vaccine responses in identical twins.

This chain joins TRBV28 and TRBJ2-7, with 7 bases lining up with TRBD1. The TCR comes from a woman aged 18-35 years in good health. Sequences were obtained from PBMCs. CDR3 bases: TGTGCCGCCGGGACAGCCACCTACGAGCAGTACTTC. This gives the protein CAAGTATYEQYF.